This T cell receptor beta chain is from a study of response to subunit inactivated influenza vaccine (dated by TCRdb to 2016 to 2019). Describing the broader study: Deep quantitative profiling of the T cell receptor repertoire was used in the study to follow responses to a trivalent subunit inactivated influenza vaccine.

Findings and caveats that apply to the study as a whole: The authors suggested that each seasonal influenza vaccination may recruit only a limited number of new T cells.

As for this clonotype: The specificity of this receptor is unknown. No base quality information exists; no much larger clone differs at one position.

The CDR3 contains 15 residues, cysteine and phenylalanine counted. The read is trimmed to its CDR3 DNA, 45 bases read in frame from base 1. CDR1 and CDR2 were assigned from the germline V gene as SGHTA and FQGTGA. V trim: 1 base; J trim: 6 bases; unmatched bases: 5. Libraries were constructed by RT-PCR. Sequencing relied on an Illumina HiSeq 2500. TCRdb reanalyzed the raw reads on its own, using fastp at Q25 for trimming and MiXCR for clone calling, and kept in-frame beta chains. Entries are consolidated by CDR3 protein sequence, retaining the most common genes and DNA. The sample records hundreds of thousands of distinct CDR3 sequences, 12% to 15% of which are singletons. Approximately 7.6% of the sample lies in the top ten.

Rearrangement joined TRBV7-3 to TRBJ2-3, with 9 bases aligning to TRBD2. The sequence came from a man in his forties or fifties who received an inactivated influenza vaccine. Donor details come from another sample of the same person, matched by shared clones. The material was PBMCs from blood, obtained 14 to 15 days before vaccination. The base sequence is TGTGCCAGCAGCTTAAGCGGGAGGGCCGCGGATACGCAGTATTTT. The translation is CASSLSGRAADTQYF.